The T cell receptor (beta chain) described here comes from a study of T cell repertoires in cytomegalovirus infection. Background on the study: CMV infection together with matching HLA type was indicated by public TCR beta signatures.

Germline V gene sequence: CDR1 SEHNR, CDR2 FQNEAQ (reference sequence). The trim removed 4 bases at V and 5 bases at J, leaving 6 bases unmatched. The CDR3 contains 14 residues. TCRdb ran MiXCR on the reads and lists one entry per CDR3 protein. The table includes hundreds of thousands of distinct CDR3 sequences, 6% to 8% detected once. Findings of the study overall: The ex vivo response showed dominance by HLA-C-restricted CMV-specific TCR beta clonotypes. Cumulative frequency (of public TCR beta family members) identified carriers of CMV plus the relevant HLA.

This clonotype was counted many times. No antigen is known for it. The source is a human donor in good health (CMV status not recorded). Some clones in this sample may be carry-over from other donors' samples. The chain is built from TRBV7-9 and TRBJ1-1; 8 positions agree with TRBD1. Sequenced input: PBMCs. CDR3 in DNA: TGTGCCAGCAGCTCACCTACAGGGGGGACTGAAGCTTTCTTT. Translated, it gives CASSSPTGGTEAFF.